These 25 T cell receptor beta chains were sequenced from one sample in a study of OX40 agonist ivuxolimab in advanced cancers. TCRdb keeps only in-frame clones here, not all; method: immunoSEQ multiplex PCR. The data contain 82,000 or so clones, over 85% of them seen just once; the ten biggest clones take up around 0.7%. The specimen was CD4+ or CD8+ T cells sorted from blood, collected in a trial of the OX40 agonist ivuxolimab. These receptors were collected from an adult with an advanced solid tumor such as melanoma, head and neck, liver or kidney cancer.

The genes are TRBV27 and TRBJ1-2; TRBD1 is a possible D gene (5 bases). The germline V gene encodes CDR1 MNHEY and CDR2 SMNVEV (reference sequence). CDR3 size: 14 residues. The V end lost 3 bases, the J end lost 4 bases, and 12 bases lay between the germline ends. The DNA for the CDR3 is TGTGCCAGCAGTTTCGCGGGGCCTGTCTATGGCTACACCTTC. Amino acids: CASSFAGPVYGYTF.

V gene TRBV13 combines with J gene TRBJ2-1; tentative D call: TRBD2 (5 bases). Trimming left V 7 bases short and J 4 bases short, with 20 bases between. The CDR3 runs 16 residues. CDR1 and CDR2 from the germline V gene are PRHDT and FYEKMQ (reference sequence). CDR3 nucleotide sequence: TGTGCCAGCAACCGGGATGGGAGTGGTGGGTACAATGAGCAGTTCTTC. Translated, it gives CASNRDGSGGYNEQFF.

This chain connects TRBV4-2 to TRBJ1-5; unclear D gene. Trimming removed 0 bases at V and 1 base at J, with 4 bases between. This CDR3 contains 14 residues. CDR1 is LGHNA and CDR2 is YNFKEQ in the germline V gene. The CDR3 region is CASSQDISNQPQHF. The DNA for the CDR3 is TGTGCCAGCAGCCAAGATATCAGCAATCAGCCCCAGCATTTT.

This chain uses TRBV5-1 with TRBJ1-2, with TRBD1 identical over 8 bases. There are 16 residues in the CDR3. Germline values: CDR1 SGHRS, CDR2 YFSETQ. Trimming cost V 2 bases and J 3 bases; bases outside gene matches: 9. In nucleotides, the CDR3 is TGCGCCAGCAGCTTAGACAGGGGAGGTGGATACTATGGCTACACCTTC. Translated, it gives CASSLDRGGGYYGYTF.

This CDR3 is CASSDGQAFTEAFF. Here the CDR3 DNA reads TGTGCCAGCAGTGACGGACAGGCCTTCACTGAAGCTTTCTTT. V usage is TRBV27 and J usage is TRBJ1-1, with 7 positions matching TRBD1. The germline CDR1 and CDR2 sequences are MNHEY and SMNVEV (reference sequence). V dropped 5 bases and J dropped 4; count of bases not matched to a gene: 7. This CDR3 has 14 residues.

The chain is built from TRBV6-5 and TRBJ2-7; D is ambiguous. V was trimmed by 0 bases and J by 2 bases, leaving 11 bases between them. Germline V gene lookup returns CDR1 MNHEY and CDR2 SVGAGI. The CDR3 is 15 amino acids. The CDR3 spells CASSYSPAPAYEQYF. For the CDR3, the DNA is TGTGCCAGCAGTTACTCGCCCGCACCAGCCTACGAGCAGTACTTC.

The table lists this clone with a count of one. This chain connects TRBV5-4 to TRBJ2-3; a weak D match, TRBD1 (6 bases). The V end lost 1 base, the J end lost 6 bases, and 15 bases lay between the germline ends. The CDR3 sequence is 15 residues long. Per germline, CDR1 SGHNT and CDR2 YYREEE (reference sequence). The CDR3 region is CASSLPLQGLDTQYF. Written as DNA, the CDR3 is TGTGCCAGCAGCTTGCCCTTACAGGGCCTGGATACGCAGTATTTT.

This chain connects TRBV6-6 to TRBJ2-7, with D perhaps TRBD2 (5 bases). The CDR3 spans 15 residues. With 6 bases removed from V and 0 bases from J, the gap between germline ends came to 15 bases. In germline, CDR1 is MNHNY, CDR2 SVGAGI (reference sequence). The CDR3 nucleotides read TGTGCCAGCAGCCCCGACGGGGTCAGCTCCTACGAGCAGTACTTC. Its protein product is CASSPDGVSSYEQYF.

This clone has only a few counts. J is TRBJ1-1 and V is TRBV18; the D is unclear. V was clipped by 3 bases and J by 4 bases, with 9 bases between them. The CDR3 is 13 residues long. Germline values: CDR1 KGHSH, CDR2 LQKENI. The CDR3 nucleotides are TGTGCCAGCTCACCTGGCCCAGGCACTGAAGCTTTCTTT. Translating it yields CASSPGPGTEAFF.

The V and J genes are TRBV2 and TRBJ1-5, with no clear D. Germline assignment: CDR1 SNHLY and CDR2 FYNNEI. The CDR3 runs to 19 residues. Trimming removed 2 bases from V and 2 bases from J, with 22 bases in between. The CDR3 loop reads CASSELRTPRSLGNQPQHF. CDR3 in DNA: TGTGCCAGCAGTGAACTCCGGACTCCTAGGAGTCTTGGCAATCAGCCCCAGCATTTT.

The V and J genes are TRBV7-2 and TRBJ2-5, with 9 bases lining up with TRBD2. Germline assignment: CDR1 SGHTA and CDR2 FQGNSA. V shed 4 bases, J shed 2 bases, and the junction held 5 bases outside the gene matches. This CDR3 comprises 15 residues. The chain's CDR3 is CASSSQRGAQETQYF. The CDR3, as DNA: TGTGCCAGCAGCTCGCAGCGGGGGGCACAAGAGACCCAGTACTTC.

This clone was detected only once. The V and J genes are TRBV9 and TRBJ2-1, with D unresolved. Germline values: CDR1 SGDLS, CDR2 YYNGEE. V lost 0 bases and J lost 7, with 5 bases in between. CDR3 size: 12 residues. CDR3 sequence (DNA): TGTGCCAGCAGCGTAGTAATGAATGAGCAGTTCTTC. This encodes CASSVVMNEQFF.

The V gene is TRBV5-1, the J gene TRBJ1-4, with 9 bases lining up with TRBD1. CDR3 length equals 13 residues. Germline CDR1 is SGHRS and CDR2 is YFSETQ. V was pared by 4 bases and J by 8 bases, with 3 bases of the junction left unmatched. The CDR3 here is CASSKGQGEKLFF. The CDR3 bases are TGCGCCAGCAGCAAGGGACAGGGCGAAAAACTGTTTTTT.

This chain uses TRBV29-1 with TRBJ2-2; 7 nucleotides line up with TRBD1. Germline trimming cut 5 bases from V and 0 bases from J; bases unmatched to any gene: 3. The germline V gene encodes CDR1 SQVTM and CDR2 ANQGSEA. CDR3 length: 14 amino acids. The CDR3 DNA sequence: TGCAGCGTTTCAGGGGGATCGAACACCGGGGAGCTGTTTTTT. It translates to CSVSGGSNTGELFF.

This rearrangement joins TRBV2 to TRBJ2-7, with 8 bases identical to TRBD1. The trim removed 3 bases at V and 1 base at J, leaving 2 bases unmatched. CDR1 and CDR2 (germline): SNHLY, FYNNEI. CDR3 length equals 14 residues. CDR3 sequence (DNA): TGTGCCAGCAGTGACCAGGGGGCGTCCTACGAGCAGTACTTC. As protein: CASSDQGASYEQYF.

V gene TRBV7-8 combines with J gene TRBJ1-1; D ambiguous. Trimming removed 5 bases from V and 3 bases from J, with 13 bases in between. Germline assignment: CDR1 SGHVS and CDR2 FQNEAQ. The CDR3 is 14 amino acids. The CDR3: CASSPGMTYTEAFF. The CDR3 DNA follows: TGTGCCAGCAGCCCCGGGATGACCTACACTGAAGCTTTCTTT.

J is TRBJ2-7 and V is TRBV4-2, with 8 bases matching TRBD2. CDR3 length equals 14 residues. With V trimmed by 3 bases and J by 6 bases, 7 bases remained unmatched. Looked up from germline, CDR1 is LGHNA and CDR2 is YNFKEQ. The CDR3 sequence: CASSQETSAPEQYF. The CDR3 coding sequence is TGTGCCAGCAGCCAGGAGACTAGCGCGCCCGAGCAGTACTTC.

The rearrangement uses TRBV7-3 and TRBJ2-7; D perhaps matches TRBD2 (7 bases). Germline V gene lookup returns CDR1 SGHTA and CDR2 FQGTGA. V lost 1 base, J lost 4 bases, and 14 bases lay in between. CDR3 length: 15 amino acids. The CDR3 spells CASSLNPGGTYEQYF. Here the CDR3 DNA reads TGTGCCAGCAGCTTAAACCCGGGGGGCACATACGAGCAGTACTTC.

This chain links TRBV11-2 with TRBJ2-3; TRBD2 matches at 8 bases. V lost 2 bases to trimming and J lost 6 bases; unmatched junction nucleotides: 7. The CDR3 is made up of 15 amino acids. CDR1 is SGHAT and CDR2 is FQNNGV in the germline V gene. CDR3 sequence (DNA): TGTGCCAGCAGCTTAACGGGGGGGCCATACGATACGCAGTATTTT. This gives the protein CASSLTGGPYDTQYF.

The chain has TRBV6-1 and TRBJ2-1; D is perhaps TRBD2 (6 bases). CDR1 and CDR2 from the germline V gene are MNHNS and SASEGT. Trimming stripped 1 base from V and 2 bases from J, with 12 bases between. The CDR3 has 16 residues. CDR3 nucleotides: TGTGCCAGCAGTGAAGTTTTGACGGGGGCCTACAATGAGCAGTTCTTC. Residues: CASSEVLTGAYNEQFF.

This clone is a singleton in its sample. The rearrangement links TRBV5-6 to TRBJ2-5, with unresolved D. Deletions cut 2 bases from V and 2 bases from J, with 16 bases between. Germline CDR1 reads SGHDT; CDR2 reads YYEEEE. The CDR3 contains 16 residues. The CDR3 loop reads CASSFMLVEIQETQYF. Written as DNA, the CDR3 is TGTGCCAGCAGCTTCATGTTGGTGGAGATACAAGAGACCCAGTACTTC.

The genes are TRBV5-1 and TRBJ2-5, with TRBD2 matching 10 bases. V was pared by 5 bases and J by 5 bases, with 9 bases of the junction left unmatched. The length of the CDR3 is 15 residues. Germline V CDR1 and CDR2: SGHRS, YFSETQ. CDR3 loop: CASSKTSGSYETQYF. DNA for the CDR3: TGCGCCAGCAGTAAGACTAGCGGGTCGTATGAGACCCAGTACTTC.

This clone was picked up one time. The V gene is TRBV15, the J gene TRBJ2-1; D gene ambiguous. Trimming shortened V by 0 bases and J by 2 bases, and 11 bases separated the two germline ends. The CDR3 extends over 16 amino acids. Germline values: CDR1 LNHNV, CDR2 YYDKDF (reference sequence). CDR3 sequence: CATSRDGLVTYNEQFF. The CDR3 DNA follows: TGTGCCACCAGCAGAGACGGGCTGGTGACCTACAATGAGCAGTTCTTC. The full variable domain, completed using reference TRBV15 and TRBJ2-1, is DAMVIQNPRYQVTQFGKPVTLSCSQTLNHNVMYWYQQKSSQAPKLLFHYYDKDFNNEADTPDNFQSRRPNTSFCFLDIRSPGLGDTAMYLCATSRDGLVTYNEQFFGPGTRLTVL.

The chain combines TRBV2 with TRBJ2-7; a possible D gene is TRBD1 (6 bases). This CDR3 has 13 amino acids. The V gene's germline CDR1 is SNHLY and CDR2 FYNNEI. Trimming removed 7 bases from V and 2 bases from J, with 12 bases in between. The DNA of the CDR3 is TGTGCCAGCAAAAGGACAGTCGCCTACGAGCAGTACTTC. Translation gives CASKRTVAYEQYF.

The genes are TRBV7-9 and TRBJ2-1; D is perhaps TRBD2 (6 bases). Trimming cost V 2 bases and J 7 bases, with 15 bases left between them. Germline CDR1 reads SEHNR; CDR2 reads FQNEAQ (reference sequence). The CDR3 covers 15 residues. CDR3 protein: CASSLYGGNNNEQFF. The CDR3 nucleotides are TGTGCCAGCAGCTTATACGGGGGAAACAATAATGAGCAGTTCTTC.